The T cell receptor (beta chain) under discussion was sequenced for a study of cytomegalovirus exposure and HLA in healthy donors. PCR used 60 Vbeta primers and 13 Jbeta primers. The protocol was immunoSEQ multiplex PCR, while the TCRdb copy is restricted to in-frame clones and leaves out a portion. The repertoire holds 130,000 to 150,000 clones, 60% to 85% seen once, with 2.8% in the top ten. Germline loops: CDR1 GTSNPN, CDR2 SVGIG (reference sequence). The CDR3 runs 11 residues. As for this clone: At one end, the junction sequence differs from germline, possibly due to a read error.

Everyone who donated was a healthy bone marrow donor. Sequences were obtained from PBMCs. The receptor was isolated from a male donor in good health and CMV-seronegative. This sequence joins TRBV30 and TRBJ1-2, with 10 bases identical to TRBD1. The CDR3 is CAWGQGGGYPF. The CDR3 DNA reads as TGTGCCTGGGGACAGGGGGGCGGCTACCCCTTC.